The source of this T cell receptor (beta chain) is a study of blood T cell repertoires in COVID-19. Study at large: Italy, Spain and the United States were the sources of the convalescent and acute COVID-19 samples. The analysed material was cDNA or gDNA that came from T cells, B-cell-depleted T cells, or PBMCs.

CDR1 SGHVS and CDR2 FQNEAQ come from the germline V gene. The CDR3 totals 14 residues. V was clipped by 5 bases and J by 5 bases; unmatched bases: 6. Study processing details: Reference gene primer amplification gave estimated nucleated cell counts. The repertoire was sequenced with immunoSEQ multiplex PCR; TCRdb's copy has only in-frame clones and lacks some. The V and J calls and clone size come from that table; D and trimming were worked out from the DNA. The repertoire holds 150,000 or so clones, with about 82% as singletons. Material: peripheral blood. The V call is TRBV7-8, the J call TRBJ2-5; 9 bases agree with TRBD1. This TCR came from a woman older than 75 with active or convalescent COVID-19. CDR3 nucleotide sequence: TGTGCCAGCAGCCGACAGGGGGGTTGGGAGACCCAGTACTTC. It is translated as CASSRQGGWETQYF.